These 12 T cell receptor beta chains share one sample of origin, sequenced in a study. Using its own MiXCR run on the 5' RACE reads, TCRdb lists one record per CDR3 protein. The repertoire holds nearly 5,500 distinct CDR3 sequences, with around half as singletons. Material for sequencing was memory CD4+ T cells sorted from blood. The sample's subset: memory CD4+ T cells, CD4+CD45RO+CD25-. The receptors here all came from a female donor with breast cancer.

The chain links TRBV3-1 to TRBJ2-7; 9 bases map to TRBD2. The V gene's germline CDR1 is LGHDT and CDR2 YNNKEL (reference sequence). The trim removed 4 bases at V and 7 bases at J, leaving 11 bases unmatched. The length of the CDR3 is 15 residues. The CDR3 reads CASSPAGAGGYEQYF. The CDR3 DNA is TGTGCCAGCAGCCCGGCCGGAGCGGGAGGTTATGAGCAGTACTTC.

As for this clonotype: A read error may account for a junction end that differs from germline. V usage is TRBV7-8 and J usage is TRBJ1-6, with 7 nucleotides matching TRBD1. The CDR3 contains 15 residues. Germline values: CDR1 SGHVS, CDR2 FQNEAQ. The CDR3 DNA sequence: TGTGCCAGCAGCTTGGGCAGGGGGGAAACCTACGAGCAGTACTTT. As protein: CASSLGRGETYEQYF.

Comments on this clonotype: At one end, the junction sequence differs from germline, possibly due to a read error. The chain combines TRBV6-5 with TRBJ1-2; TRBD1 might be the D (5 bases). CDR1 is MNHEY, CDR2 SVGAGI, per germline. The CDR3 covers 15 residues. This CDR3 is CAVRDPTRFNYGSTF. The CDR3, as DNA: TGTGCCGTCCGGGACCCGACTCGATTTAACTATGGCTCCACCTTC.

The chain has TRBV12-3 or TRBV12-4 and TRBJ2-3; TRBD1 agrees at 7 bases. Trimming removed 7 bases from V and 2 bases from J; junction bases left unmatched: 6. The CDR3 runs to 14 residues. The CDR3 reads CASTRQGITDTQYF. In DNA form, the CDR3 reads TGTGCCAGCACCCGACAGGGAATCACAGATACGCAGTATTTT.

The chain employs TRBV5-1 and TRBJ1-5; D call uncertain. There are 14 residues in the CDR3. From germline, CDR1 is SGHRS and CDR2 YFSETQ. Trimming stripped 0 bases from V and 2 bases from J, with 6 bases between. The CDR3, as DNA: TGCGCCAGCAGCTTGGACAGTCGCAATCAGCCCCAGCATTTT. This codes for CASSLDSRNQPQHF.

The chain uses TRBV5-1 and TRBJ1-2; a possible D gene is TRBD1 (5 bases). The V gene lost 4 bases and the J gene lost 1 base, with 17 bases spanning the gap. CDR1 and CDR2 (germline): SGHRS, YFSETQ. This CDR3 spans 16 amino acids. This chain's CDR3 is CASSLDIGDNNYGYTF. CDR3 bases: TGCGCCAGCAGCCTGGACATTGGAGACAATAACTATGGCTACACCTTC.

The table lists this clonotype with a count of one. This rearrangement joins TRBV20-1 to TRBJ2-1; D possibly corresponds to TRBD2 (6 bases). CDR3 length equals 12 residues. CDR1 and CDR2 from the germline V gene are DFQATT and SNEGSKA (reference sequence). Trimming removed 1 base from V and 10 bases from J, with 11 bases in between. CDR3 amino acids: CSARGGLREQFF. CDR3 sequence (DNA): TGCAGTGCTAGAGGGGGACTCAGAGAGCAGTTCTTC.

V usage is TRBV11-3 and J usage is TRBJ1-1; D is undetermined. The germline V gene encodes CDR1 SGHNT and CDR2 YENEEA. Trimming cost V 7 bases and J 7 bases, with 7 bases left between them. This CDR3 comprises 10 residues. For the CDR3, the DNA is TGTGCCAGCACCCAGAGTGAAGCTTTCTTT. It encodes CASTQSEAFF.

Details on this clonotype: The junction and the germline gene differ at one end; a read error may be behind it. V usage is TRBV4-2 and J usage is TRBJ2-3; tentative D call: TRBD2 (6 bases). Germline-derived CDR1 and CDR2 are LGHNA and YNFKEQ. The CDR3 extends over 18 amino acids. The CDR3 DNA reads as TGTGCCAGCAGCCAAGATTGGACGGTGGCGGGGAGCACAGATACGCGGTATTTT. Translation gives CASSQDWTVAGSTDTRYF.

V gene TRBV28 combines with J gene TRBJ1-1; D might be TRBD1 (5 bases). This CDR3 region has 11 residues. Germline V gene sequence: CDR1 MDHEN, CDR2 SYDVKM. Here the CDR3 reads CVIRTNTEAFF. The CDR3 DNA reads TGTGTGATACGGACAAACACTGAAGCTTTCTTT. Looking up the rest from reference TRBV28 and TRBJ1-1 gives the full variable domain: DVKVTQSSRYLVKRTGEKVFLECVQDMDHENMFWYRQDPGLGLRLIYFSYDVKMKEKGDIPEGYSVSREKKERFSLILESASTNQTSMYLCVIRTNTEAFFGQGTRLTVV.

The chain carries TRBV12-3 or TRBV12-4 and TRBJ1-5, with D tentatively TRBD1 (5 bases). The CDR3 has 18 residues. Trimming took 5 bases from V and 0 from J, leaving 20 bases between them. This CDR3 reads CASSLREFFPYSNQPQHF. In nucleotides, the CDR3 is TGTGCCAGCAGTCTCAGGGAGTTTTTCCCTTATAGCAATCAGCCCCAGCATTTT.

This rearrangement joins TRBV5-5 to TRBJ2-3; D unclear. Germline V CDR1 and CDR2: SGHKS, YYEKEE (reference sequence). The CDR3 spans 12 residues. V lost 4 bases to trimming and J lost 3 bases, with 6 bases between them. The CDR3 here is CASSRATDTQYF. CDR3 in DNA: TGTGCCAGCAGCCGGGCAACAGATACGCAGTATTTT.